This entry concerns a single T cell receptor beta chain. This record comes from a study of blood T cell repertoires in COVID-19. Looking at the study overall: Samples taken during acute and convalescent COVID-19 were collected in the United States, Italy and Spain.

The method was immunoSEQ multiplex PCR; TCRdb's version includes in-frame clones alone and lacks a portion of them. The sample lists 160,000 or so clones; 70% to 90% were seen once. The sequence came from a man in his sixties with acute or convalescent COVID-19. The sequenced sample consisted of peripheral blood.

CDR3 region: CAWGGTGPDTQYF. The CDR3 DNA sequence: TGTGCCTGGGGAGGTACAGGGCCAGATACGCAGTATTTT. The J gene is TRBJ2-3, the V gene TRBV30; weak D call: TRBD1 (6 bases). Germline V CDR1 and CDR2: GTSNPN, SVGIG (reference sequence). The ends were cut back, 5 bases at V and 4 bases at J, with 13 bases in the middle. The CDR3 loop spans 13 amino acids.